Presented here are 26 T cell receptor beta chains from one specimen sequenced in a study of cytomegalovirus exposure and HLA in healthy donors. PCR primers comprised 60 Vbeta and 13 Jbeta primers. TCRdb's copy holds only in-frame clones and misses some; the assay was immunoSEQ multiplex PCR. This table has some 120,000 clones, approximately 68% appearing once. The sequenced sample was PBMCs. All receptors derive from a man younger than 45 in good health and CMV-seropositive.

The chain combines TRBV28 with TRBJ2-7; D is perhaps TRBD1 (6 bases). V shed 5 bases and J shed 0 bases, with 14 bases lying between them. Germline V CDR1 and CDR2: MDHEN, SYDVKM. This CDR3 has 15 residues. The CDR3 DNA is TGTGCCAGCAGTAATCTGGGACAACGCTCCTACGAGCAGTACTTC. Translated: CASSNLGQRSYEQYF. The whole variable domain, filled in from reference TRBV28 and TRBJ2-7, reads DVKVTQSSRYLVKRTGEKVFLECVQDMDHENMFWYRQDPGLGLRLIYFSYDVKMKEKGDIPEGYSVSREKKERFSLILESASTNQTSMYLCASSNLGQRSYEQYFGPGTRLTVT.

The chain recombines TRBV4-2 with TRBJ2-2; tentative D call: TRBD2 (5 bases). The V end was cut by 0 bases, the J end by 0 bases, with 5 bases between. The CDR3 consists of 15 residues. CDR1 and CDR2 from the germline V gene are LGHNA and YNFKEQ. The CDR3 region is CASSQDSANTGELFF. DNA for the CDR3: TGTGCCAGCAGCCAAGATAGCGCGAACACCGGGGAGCTGTTTTTT.

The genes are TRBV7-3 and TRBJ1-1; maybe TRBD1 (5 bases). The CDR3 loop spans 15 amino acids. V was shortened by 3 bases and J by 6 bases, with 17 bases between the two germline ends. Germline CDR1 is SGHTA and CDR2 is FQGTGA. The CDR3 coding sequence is TGTGCCAGCAGCTTGGACGGACACCCTTCGTCTGAAGCTTTCTTT. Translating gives CASSLDGHPSSEAFF. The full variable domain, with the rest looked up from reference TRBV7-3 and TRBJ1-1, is GAGVSQTPSNKVTEKGKYVELRCDPISGHTALYWYRQSLGQGPEFLIYFQGTGAADDSGLPNDRFFAVRPEGSVSTLKIQRTERGDSAVYLCASSLDGHPSSEAFFGQGTRLTVV.

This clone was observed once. CDR3 sequence reads: CASSEAQGEQYF. CDR3 DNA sequence: TGTGCCAGCAGTGAAGCGCAGGGCGAGCAGTACTTC. This chain uses TRBV2 with TRBJ2-7; D might be TRBD1 (5 bases). The V end lost 0 bases, the J end lost 6 bases, and 6 bases lay between the germline ends. Germline loops: CDR1 SNHLY, CDR2 FYNNEI. CDR3 length: 12 amino acids.

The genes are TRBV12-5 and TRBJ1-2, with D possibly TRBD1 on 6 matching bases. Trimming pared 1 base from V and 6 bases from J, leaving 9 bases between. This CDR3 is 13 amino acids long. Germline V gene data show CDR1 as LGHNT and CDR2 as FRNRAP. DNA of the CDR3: TGTGCTAGTGGTTTGGGACAGGTTCATGGCTACACCTTC. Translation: CASGLGQVHGYTF.

CDR3 nucleotides: TGTGCCAGCAGCGTACAGGGGTCTGGGGCCAACGTCCTGACTTTC. Translating it yields CASSVQGSGANVLTF. The gene calls are TRBV2 and TRBJ2-6; 7 bases fit TRBD1. With V trimmed by 6 bases and J by 1 base, 3 bases remained unmatched. This CDR3 is 15 amino acids long. The germline V gene has CDR1 SNHLY and CDR2 FYNNEI.

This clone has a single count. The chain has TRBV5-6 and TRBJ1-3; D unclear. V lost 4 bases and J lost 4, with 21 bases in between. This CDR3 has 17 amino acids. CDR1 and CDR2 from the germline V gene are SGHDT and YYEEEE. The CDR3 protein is CASSPGLGEGSGNTIYF. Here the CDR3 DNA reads TGTGCCAGCAGCCCAGGCCTCGGGGAGGGCTCAGGAAACACCATATATTTT.

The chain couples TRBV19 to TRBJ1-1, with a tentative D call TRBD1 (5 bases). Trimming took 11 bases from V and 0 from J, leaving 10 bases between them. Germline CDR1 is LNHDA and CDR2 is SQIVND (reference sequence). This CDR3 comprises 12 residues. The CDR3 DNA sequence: TGTGCCGTGCGGGGCGTGAACACTGAAGCTTTCTTT. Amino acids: CAVRGVNTEAFF.

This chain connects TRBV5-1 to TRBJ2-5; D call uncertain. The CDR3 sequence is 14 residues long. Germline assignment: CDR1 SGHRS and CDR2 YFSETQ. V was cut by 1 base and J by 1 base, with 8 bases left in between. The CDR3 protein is CASSLTSAQETQYF. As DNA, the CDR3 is TGCGCCAGCAGCTTGACGAGCGCCCAAGAGACCCAGTACTTC. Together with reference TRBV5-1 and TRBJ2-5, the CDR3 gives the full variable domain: KAGVTQTPRYLIKTRGQQVTLSCSPISGHRSVSWYQQTPGQGLQFLFEYFSETQRNKGNFPGRFSGRQFSNSRSEMNVSTLELGDSALYLCASSLTSAQETQYFGPGTRLLVL.

The CDR3 here is CASSKGTSSEQYF. In DNA, the CDR3 is TGTGCCAGCAGCAAGGGGACTAGCAGCGAGCAGTACTTC. The chain uses TRBV4-2 and TRBJ2-7; 9 positions agree with TRBD2. The CDR3 runs to 13 residues. Germline CDR1 is LGHNA and CDR2 is YNFKEQ. Unmatched junction bases numbered 5, after V lost 5 bases and J lost 6 bases.

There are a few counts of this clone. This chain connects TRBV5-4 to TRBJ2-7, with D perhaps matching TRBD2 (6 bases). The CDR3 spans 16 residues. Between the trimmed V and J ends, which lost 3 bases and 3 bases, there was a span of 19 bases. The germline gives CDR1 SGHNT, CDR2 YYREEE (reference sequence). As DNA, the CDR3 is TGTGCCAGCAGCTCGACTCCTCCGGGACTTATCTACGAGCAGTACTTC. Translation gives CASSSTPPGLIYEQYF.

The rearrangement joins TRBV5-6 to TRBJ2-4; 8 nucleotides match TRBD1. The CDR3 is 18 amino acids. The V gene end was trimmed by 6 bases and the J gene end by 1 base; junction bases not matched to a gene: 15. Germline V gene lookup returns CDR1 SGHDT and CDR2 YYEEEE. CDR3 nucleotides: TGTGCCAGCATCAGACAGGGGAAGGGTTGGAAGGCCAAAAACATTCAGTACTTC. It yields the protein CASIRQGKGWKAKNIQYF.

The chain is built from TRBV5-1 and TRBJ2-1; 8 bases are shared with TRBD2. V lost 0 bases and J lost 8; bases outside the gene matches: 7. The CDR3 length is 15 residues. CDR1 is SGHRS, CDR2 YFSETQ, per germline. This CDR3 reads CASSLGSGGPDEQFF. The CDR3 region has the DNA TGCGCCAGCAGCTTGGGTTCGGGAGGGCCGGATGAGCAGTTCTTC. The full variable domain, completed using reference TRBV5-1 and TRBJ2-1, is KAGVTQTPRYLIKTRGQQVTLSCSPISGHRSVSWYQQTPGQGLQFLFEYFSETQRNKGNFPGRFSGRQFSNSRSEMNVSTLELGDSALYLCASSLGSGGPDEQFFGPGTRLTVL.

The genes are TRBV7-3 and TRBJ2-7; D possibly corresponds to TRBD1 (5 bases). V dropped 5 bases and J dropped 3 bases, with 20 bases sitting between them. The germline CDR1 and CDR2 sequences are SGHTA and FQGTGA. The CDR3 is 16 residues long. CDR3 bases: TGTGCCAGCAGCCCCAGTACCAGGGCTACTATCTACGAGCAGTACTTC. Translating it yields CASSPSTRATIYEQYF.

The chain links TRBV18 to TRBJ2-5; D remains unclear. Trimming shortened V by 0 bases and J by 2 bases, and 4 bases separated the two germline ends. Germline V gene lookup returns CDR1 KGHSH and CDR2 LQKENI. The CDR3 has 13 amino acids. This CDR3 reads CASSPPAQETQYF. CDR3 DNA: TGTGCCAGCTCACCACCGGCTCAAGAGACCCAGTACTTC. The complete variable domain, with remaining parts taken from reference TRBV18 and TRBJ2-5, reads NAGVMQNPRHLVRRRGQEARLRCSPMKGHSHVYWYRQLPEEGLKFMVYLQKENIIDESGMPKERFSAEFPKEGPSILRIQQVVRGDSAAYFCASSPPAQETQYFGPGTRLLVL.

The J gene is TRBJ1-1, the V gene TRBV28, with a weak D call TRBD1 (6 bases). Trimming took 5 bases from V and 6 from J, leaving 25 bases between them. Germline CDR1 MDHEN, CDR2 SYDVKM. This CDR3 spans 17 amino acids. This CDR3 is CASSRGGGGAGAAEAFF. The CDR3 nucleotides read TGTGCCAGCAGTCGCGGGGGTGGGGGGGCCGGGGCAGCTGAAGCTTTCTTT. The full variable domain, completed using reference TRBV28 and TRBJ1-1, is DVKVTQSSRYLVKRTGEKVFLECVQDMDHENMFWYRQDPGLGLRLIYFSYDVKMKEKGDIPEGYSVSREKKERFSLILESASTNQTSMYLCASSRGGGGAGAAEAFFGQGTRLTVV.

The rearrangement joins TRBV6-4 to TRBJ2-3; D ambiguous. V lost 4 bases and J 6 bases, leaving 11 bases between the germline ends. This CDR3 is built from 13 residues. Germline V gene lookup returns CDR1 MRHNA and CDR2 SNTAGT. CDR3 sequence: CASSVERKDTQYF. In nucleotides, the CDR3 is TGTGCCAGCAGTGTCGAGAGGAAGGATACGCAGTATTTT.

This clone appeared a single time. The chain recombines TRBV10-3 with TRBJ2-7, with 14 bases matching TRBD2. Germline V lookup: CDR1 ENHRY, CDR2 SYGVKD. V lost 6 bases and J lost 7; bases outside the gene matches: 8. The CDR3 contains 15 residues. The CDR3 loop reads CAIRNTGLAGEEQYF. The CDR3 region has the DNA TGTGCCATCAGAAACACGGGACTAGCGGGAGAAGAGCAGTACTTC.

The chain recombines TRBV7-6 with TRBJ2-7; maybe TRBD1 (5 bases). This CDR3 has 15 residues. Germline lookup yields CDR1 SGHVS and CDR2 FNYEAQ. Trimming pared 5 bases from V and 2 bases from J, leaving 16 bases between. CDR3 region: CASSNDSRKPYEQYF. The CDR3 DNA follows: TGTGCCAGCAGCAATGACAGCCGAAAACCCTACGAGCAGTACTTC.

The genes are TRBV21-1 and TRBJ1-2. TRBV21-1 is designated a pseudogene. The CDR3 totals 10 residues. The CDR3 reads CASSNNGYTF. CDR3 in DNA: TGTGCCAGCAGCAATAATGGCTACACCTTC.

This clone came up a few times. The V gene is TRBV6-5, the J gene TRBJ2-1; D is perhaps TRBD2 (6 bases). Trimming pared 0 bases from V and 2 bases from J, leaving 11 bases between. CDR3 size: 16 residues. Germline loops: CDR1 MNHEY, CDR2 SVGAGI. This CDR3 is CASSYSAGRPYNEQFF. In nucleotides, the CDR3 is TGTGCCAGCAGTTACTCGGCGGGGAGGCCCTACAATGAGCAGTTCTTC.

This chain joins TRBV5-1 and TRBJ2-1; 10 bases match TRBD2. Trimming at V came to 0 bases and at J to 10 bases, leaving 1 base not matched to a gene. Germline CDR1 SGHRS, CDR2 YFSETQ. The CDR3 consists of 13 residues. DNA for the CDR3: TGCGCCAGCAGCTTGGTACTAGCGGGGGAGCAGTTCTTC. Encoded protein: CASSLVLAGEQFF.

This chain's CDR3 is CASSLVGPTEAFF. The CDR3 DNA sequence: TGTGCCAGCAGCTTAGTTGGGCCAACTGAAGCTTTCTTT. The V call is TRBV11-2, the J call TRBJ1-1; D is uncertain. Between the trimmed V and J ends, which lost 1 base and 5 bases, there was a span of 8 bases. This CDR3 comprises 13 residues. CDR1 and CDR2 (germline): SGHAT, FQNNGV. Complete variable domain (other parts from reference TRBV11-2 and TRBJ1-1): EAGVAQSPRYKIIEKRQSVAFWCNPISGHATLYWYQQILGQGPKLLIQFQNNGVVDDSQLPKDRFSAERLKGVDSTLKIQPAKLEDSAVYLCASSLVGPTEAFFGQGTRLTVV.

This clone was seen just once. CDR3 nucleotide sequence: TGTGCCAGCAGTGTTACGCGGCAGTTCTTC. This encodes CASSVTRQFF. The chain links TRBV2 to TRBJ2-1; no clear D gene. V lost 4 bases, J lost 12 bases, and 7 bases lay in between. Germline lookup yields CDR1 SNHLY and CDR2 FYNNEI. The CDR3 totals 10 residues.

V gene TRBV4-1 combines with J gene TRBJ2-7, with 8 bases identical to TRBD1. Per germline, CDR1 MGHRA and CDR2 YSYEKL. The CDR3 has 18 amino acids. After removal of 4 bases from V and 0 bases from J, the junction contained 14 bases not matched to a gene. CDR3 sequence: CASSRALTGADSSYEQYF. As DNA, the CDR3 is TGCGCCAGCAGCCGGGCCCTGACAGGGGCCGATAGCTCCTACGAGCAGTACTTC.

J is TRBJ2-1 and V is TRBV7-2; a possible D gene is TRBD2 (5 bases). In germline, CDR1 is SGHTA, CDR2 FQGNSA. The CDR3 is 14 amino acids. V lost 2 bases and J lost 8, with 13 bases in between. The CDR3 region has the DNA TGTGCCAGCAGCTTATATAGTGACGGGGATGAGCAGTTCTTC. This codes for CASSLYSDGDEQFF.